This TCR beta chain was sequenced in a study of blood T cell repertoires in COVID-19. On the study more broadly: Samples came from the United States, Italy and Spain, spanning acute and convalescent COVID-19. Nucleic acid was either cDNA or gDNA, and it came from T cells, B-cell-depleted T cells, or PBMCs.

Measured with immunoSEQ multiplex PCR; TCRdb has only the in-frame clones, and not every one. The sample holds roughly 80,000 clones, around 74% seen once. Sequencing was done on a sample of peripheral blood. The source of this sequence is a human donor in a cohort sampled during active COVID-19.

The CDR3 nucleotides read TGCGCCAGCAGCCCCCTGGACGGGATCTACGAGCAGTACTTC. It codes for CASSPLDGIYEQYF. The J gene is TRBJ2-7, the V gene TRBV5-1, with D possibly matching TRBD2 (5 bases). This CDR3 spans 14 amino acids. The V and J ends lost 4 bases and 3 bases respectively, with 14 bases between them. Germline CDR1 SGHRS, CDR2 YFSETQ.